The 9 T cell receptor beta chains below were found in one sample sequenced in a study of multiple sclerosis patients with progressive multifocal leukoencephalopathy. Sequencing was performed with immunoSEQ multiplex PCR; in TCRdb, only in-frame clones are kept and a portion is missing. The data contain roughly 28,000 clones, approximately 90% of them seen just once; the ten biggest clones take up 1.1%. Time point: before natalizumab initiation. Sequencing input: PBMCs. The receptors were gathered from a human donor with multiple sclerosis.

The chain employs TRBV6-1 and TRBJ2-7; D is unresolved. The germline V and J ends were trimmed by 7 bases and 9 bases, with 13 bases remaining between them. This CDR3 comprises 11 residues. The V gene's germline CDR1 is MNHNS and CDR2 SASEGT. The chain's CDR3 is CASIDGVWQYF. The CDR3 bases are TGTGCCAGCATTGACGGTGTTTGGCAGTACTTC.

The rearrangement links TRBV6-1 to TRBJ2-1; D is uncertain. Trimming left V 7 bases short and J 7 bases short, with 17 bases between. The CDR3 is made up of 14 amino acids. CDR1 MNHNS and CDR2 SASEGT come from the germline V gene. CDR3: CASTRAPGVNEQFF. The CDR3 DNA is TGTGCCAGCACTCGTGCCCCGGGTGTGAATGAGCAGTTCTTC.

J is TRBJ1-1 and V is TRBV19; perhaps TRBD1 as D (5 bases). Trimming pared 6 bases from V and 0 bases from J, leaving 23 bases between. The germline V gene encodes CDR1 LNHDA and CDR2 SQIVND (reference sequence). The CDR3 is made up of 18 amino acids. The CDR3 DNA is TGTGCCAGTAGCACCCCGGGAGGGACCTTACCGATGAACACTGAAGCTTTCTTT. It is translated as CASSTPGGTLPMNTEAFF.

This clone was seen more than once but under ten times. This chain connects TRBV9 to TRBJ1-4; no definite D call. CDR3 length: 15 residues. The V gene lost 5 bases and the J gene lost 3 bases, with 14 bases spanning the gap. CDR1 SGDLS and CDR2 YYNGEE come from the germline V gene. The CDR3 is CASSKGPASNEKLFF. CDR3 DNA sequence: TGTGCCAGCAGTAAAGGGCCGGCCTCTAATGAAAAACTGTTTTTT.

This clone was seen more than once but under ten times. The chain carries TRBV4-1 and TRBJ1-4; the D is unclear. V was trimmed by 1 base and J by 4 bases, leaving 10 bases between them. From germline, CDR1 is MGHRA and CDR2 YSYEKL. The CDR3 is 15 residues long. CDR3 nucleotides: TGCGCCAGCAGCCAAGTGGTGGCCGGTAATGAAAAACTGTTTTTT. This encodes CASSQVVAGNEKLFF.

This rearrangement joins TRBV9 to TRBJ2-2, with D possibly TRBD2 on 6 matching bases. The V gene's germline CDR1 is SGDLS and CDR2 YYNGEE. Between the trimmed V and J ends, which lost 2 bases and 3 bases, there was a span of 14 bases. The length of the CDR3 is 16 residues. Here the CDR3 DNA reads TGTGCCAGCAGCGTCTCCGGGACGGGGGACACCGGGGAGCTGTTTTTT. This translates into CASSVSGTGDTGELFF.

J is TRBJ2-1 and V is TRBV7-9, with 14 bases matching TRBD2. The V gene end was trimmed by 8 bases and the J gene end by 5 bases; junction bases not matched to a gene: 8. Germline CDR1 SEHNR, CDR2 FQNEAQ (reference sequence). The CDR3 is made up of 16 amino acids. CDR3 in amino acids: CASLLGLAGVNNEQFF. The CDR3, as DNA: TGTGCCAGCCTCCTGGGACTAGCGGGAGTGAACAATGAGCAGTTCTTC.

V and J are TRBV6-8 and TRBJ1-2, with D unresolved. The V and J ends lost 3 bases and 2 bases respectively, with 13 bases between them. Germline CDR1 and CDR2: MNHGY and SAAAGT. The CDR3 length is 15 residues. CDR3 in DNA: TGTGCCAGCAGTTATCAATCACATCGAAACTATGGCTACACCTTC. Protein: CASSYQSHRNYGYTF.

This clone was observed a handful of times. CDR3 nucleotide sequence: TGCGCCAGCAGCAAGGACTCTGGAAACACCATATATTTT. This codes for CASSKDSGNTIYF. V gene TRBV5-1 combines with J gene TRBJ1-3; D gene uncertain. The CDR3 totals 13 residues. V lost 4 bases to trimming and J lost 0 bases, with 5 bases between them. The germline gives CDR1 SGHRS, CDR2 YFSETQ.